The text below deals with one T cell receptor (beta chain). Profiling relied on immunoSEQ multiplex PCR, and the TCRdb table lists in-frame clones only, not all of them. This table holds about 700,000 clones, 90% to 95% found once. The CDR3 is 14 residues long. From germline, CDR1 is SGHVS and CDR2 FQNEAQ. Unmatched junction bases numbered 2, after V lost 3 bases and J lost 6 bases. The source of the sample is a study of shared clonotypes between healthy human individuals. Naive CD8 cells comprised CD45RO-negative, CCR7-positively selected cells, excluding terminally differentiated effector memory CD45RA+ cells.

The sequence was collected from a man aged 30 to 39 in good health. This chain joins TRBV7-8 and TRBJ2-1; 10 bases match TRBD2. The specimen was naive CD8+ T cells sorted from blood. The CDR3 loop is CASSLASGSNEQFF. CDR3 in DNA: TGTGCCAGCAGCTTGGCTAGCGGGAGCAATGAGCAGTTCTTC.